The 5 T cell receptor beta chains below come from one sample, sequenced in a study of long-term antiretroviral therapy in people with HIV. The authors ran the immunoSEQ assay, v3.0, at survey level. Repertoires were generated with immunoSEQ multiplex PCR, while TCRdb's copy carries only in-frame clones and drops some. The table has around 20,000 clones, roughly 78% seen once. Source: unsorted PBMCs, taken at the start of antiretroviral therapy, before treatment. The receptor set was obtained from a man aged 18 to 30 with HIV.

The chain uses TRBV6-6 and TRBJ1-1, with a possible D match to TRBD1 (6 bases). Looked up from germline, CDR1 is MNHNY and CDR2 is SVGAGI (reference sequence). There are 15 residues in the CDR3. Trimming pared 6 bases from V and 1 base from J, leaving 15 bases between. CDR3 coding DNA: TGTGCCAGCAGGCCCCGGGGACATTCGAACACTGAAGCTTTCTTT. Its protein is CASRPRGHSNTEAFF.

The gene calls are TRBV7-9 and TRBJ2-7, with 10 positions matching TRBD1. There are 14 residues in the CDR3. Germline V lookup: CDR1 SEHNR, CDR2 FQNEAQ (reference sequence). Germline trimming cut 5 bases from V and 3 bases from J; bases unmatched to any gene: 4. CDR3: CASSPRDRGYEQYF. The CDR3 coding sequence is TGTGCCAGCAGCCCCCGGGACAGGGGCTACGAGCAGTACTTC. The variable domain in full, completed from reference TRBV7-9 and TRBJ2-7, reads DTGVSQNPRHKITKRGQNVTFRCDPISEHNRLYWYRQTLGQGPEFLTYFQNEAQLEKSRLLSDRFSAERPKGSFSTLEIQRTEQGDSAMYLCASSPRDRGYEQYFGPGTRLTVT.

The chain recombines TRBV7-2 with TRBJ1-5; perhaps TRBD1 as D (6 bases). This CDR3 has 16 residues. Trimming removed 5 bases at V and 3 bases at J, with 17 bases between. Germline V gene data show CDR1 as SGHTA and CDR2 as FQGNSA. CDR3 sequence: CASSQGSNIFNQPQHF. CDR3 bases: TGTGCCAGCAGCCAGGGGTCTAACATCTTCAATCAGCCCCAGCATTTT.

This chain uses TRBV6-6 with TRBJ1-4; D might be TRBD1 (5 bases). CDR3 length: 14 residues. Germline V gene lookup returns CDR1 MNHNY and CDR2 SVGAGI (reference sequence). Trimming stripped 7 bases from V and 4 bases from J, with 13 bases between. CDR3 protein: CASTSGGSNEKLFF. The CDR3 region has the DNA TGTGCCAGCACTTCCGGGGGTAGTAATGAAAAACTGTTTTTT.

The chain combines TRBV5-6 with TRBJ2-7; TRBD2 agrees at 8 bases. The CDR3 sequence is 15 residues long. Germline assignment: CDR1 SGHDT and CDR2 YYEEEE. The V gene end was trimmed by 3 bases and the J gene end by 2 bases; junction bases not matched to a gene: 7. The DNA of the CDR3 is TGTGCCAGCAGCTCCACCGGGACTAGGACCTACGAGCAGTACTTC. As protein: CASSSTGTRTYEQYF.